The count of the clone carrying this TCR beta chain is one. Its target is not known. The germline V gene has CDR1 SGDLS and CDR2 YYNGEE. After removal of 4 bases from V and 8 bases from J, the junction contained 15 bases not matched to a gene. The CDR3 consists of 17 residues. The source of the sample is a study of graft-versus-host responses after intestinal transplantation. Study-wide background: Anti-thymocyte globulin served as induction for all recipients, who then took tacrolimus and steroids for approximately 3 years.

Clones were sequenced by immunoSEQ multiplex PCR, and TCRdb holds only the in-frame ones, with some missing. This repertoire shows 100,000 to 130,000 clones, 87% found once; its top ten account for less than 0.85%. Sequenced material: unstimulated CD4+ T cells sorted from spleen or lymph node cells, taken before transplant. The receptor's source is a human donor who was the organ donor for an intestinal transplant. This chain joins TRBV9 and TRBJ2-1; the match to TRBD2 covers 10 bases. The CDR3 nucleotides read TGTGCCAGCAGCCCATCCCTGGGGGGACTAGCGACCGATGAGCAGTTCTTC. Its translation is CASSPSLGGLATDEQFF. Based on the CDR3 plus reference TRBV9 and TRBJ2-1, the full variable domain is DSGVTQTPKHLITATGQRVTLRCSPRSGDLSVYWYQQSLDQGLQFLIQYYNGEERAKGNILERFSAQQFPDLHSELNLSSLELGDSALYFCASSPSLGGLATDEQFFGPGTRLTVL.